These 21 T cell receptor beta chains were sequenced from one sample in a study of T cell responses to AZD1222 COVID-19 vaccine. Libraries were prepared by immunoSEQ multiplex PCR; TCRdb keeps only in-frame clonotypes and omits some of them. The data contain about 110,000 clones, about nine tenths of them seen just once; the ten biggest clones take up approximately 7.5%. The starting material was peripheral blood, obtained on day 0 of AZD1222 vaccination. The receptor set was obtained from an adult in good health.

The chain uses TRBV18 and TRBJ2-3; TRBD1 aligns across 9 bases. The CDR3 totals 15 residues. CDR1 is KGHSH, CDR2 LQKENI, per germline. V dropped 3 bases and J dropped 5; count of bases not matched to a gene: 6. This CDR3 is CASSPVGQGQDTQYF. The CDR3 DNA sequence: TGTGCCAGCTCACCCGTAGGACAGGGGCAAGATACGCAGTATTTT.

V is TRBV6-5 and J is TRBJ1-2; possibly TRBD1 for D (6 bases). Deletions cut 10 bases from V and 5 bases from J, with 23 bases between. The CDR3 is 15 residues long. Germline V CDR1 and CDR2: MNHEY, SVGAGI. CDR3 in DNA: TGTGCCACCAACGACCCCCCGACAGGCTTTTATGGCTACACCTTC. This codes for CATNDPPTGFYGYTF.

The CDR3 DNA follows: TGTGCCAGCAGCCAAGATCCAGGGGATGAAATTGCTTTCTTT. Its protein product is CASSQDPGDEIAFF. The chain carries TRBV14 and TRBJ1-1; D is possibly TRBD1 (6 bases). From germline, CDR1 is SGHDN and CDR2 FVKESK. The V end was cut by 0 bases, the J end by 11 bases, with 16 bases between. There are 14 residues in the CDR3.

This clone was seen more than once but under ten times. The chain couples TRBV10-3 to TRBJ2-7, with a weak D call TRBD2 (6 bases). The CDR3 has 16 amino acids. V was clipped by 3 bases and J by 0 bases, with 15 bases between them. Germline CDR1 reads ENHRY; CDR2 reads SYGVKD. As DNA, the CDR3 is TGTGCCATCAGTGATTCCCGGGGGTCCCTCTCCTACGAGCAGTACTTC. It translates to CAISDSRGSLSYEQYF.

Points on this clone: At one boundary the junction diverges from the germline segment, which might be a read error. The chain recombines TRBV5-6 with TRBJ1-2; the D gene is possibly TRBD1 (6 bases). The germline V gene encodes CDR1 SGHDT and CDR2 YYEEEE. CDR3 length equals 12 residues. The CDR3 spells CASSLGNRGGFF. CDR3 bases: TGTGCCAGCAGTTTAGGGAACAGAGGGGGATTCTTC.

In nucleotides, the CDR3 is TGTGCCACCCGGGGACAGGGGAACACTGAAGCTTTCTTT. Encoded protein: CATRGQGNTEAFF. The chain joins TRBV24-1 to TRBJ1-1, with 9 bases matching TRBD1. Trimming took 9 bases from V and 1 from J; bases not matched to a gene: 2. Looked up from germline, CDR1 is KGHDR and CDR2 is SFDVKD. This CDR3 contains 13 residues.

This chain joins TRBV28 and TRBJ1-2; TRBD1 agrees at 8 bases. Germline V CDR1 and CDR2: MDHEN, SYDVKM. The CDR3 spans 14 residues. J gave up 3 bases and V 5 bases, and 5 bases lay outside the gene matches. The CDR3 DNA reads TGTGCCAGCAGTCTCGGACAGGGCGACTATGGCTACACCTTC. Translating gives CASSLGQGDYGYTF.

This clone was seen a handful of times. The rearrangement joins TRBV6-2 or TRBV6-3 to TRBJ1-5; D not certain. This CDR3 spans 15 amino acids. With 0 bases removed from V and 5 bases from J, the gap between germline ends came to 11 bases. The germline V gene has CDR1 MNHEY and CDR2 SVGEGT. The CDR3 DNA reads TGTGCCAGCAGTTACTCGTTTTTGAGGGATCAGCCCCAGCATTTT. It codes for CASSYSFLRDQPQHF.

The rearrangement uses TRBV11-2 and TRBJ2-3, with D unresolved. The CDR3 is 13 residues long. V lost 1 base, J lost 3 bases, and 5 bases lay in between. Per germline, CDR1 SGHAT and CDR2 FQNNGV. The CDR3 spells CASSLAHTDTQYF. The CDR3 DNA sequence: TGTGCCAGCAGCTTAGCTCATACAGATACGCAGTATTTT.

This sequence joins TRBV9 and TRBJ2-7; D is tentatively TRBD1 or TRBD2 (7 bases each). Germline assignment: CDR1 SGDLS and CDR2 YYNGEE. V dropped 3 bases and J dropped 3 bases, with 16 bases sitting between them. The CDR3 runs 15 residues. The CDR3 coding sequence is TGTGCCAGCAGCGAGGGGGCTAGCGGACTCTACGAGCAGTACTTC. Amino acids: CASSEGASGLYEQYF.

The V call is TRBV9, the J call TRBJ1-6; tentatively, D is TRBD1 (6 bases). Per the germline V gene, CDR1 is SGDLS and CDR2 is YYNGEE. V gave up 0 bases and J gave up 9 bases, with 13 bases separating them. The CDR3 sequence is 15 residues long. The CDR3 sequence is CASSVDARGGSPLHF. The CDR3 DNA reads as TGTGCCAGCAGCGTAGATGCCAGGGGAGGTTCACCCCTCCACTTT.

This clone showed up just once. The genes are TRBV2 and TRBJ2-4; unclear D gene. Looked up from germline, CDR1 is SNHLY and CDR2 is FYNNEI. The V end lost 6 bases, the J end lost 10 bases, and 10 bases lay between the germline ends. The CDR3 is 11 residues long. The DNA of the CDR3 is TGTGCCAGCAGCGTCGAAGGGATTCAGTACTTC. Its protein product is CASSVEGIQYF.

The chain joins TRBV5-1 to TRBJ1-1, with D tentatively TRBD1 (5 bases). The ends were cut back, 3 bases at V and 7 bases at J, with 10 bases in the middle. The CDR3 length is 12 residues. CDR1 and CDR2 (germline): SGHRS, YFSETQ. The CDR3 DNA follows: TGCGCCAGCAGCTCCTCGGGGGTTGAAGCTTTCTTT. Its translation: CASSSSGVEAFF.

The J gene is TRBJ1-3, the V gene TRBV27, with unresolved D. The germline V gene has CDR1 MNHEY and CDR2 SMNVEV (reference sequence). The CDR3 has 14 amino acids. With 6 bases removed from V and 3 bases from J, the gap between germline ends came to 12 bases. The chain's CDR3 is CASRGRQLGNTIYF. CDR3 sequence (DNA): TGTGCCAGCAGGGGCAGGCAGCTTGGAAACACCATATATTTT.

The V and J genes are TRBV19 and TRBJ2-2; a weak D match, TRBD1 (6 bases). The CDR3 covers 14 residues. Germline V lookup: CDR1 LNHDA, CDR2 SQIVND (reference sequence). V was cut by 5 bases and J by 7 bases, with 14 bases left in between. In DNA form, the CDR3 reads TGTGCCAGTAGTCCGACGGACAGCATCGGGGAGCTGTTTTTT. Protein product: CASSPTDSIGELFF.

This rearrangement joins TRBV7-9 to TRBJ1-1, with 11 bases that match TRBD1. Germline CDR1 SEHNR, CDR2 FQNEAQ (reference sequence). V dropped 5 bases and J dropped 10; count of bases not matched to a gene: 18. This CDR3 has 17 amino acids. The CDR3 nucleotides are TGTGCCAGCAGCCCCCGGACAGGGGGCAGACTGATGACTATAGCTTTCTTT. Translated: CASSPRTGGRLMTIAFF.

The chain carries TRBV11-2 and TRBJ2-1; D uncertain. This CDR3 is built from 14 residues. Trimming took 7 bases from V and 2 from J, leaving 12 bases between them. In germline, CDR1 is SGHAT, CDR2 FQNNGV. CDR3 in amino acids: CASTFRATYNEQFF. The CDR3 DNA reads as TGTGCCAGCACCTTTAGGGCTACCTACAATGAGCAGTTCTTC.

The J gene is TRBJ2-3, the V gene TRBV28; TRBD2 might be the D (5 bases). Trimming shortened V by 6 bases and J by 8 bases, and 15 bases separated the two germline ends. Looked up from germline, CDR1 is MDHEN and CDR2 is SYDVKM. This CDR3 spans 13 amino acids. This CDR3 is CASSPGASGTQYF. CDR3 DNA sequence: TGTGCCAGCAGCCCGGGCGCCAGCGGTACGCAGTATTTT. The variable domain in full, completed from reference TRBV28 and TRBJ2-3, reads DVKVTQSSRYLVKRTGEKVFLECVQDMDHENMFWYRQDPGLGLRLIYFSYDVKMKEKGDIPEGYSVSREKKERFSLILESASTNQTSMYLCASSPGASGTQYFGPGTRLTVL.

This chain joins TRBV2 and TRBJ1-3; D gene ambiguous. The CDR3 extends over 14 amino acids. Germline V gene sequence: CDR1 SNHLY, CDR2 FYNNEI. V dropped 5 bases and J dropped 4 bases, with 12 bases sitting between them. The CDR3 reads CASSFTGLGNTIYF. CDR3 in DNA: TGTGCCAGCAGTTTTACCGGGCTAGGAAACACCATATATTTT.

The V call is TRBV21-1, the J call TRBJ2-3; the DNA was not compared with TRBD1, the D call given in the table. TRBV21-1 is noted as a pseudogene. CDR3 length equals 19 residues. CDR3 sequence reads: CASSKRFGQGRYSTDTQYF. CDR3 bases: TGTGCCAGCAGCAAAAGATTTGGACAGGGACGATATAGCACAGATACGCAGTATTTT.

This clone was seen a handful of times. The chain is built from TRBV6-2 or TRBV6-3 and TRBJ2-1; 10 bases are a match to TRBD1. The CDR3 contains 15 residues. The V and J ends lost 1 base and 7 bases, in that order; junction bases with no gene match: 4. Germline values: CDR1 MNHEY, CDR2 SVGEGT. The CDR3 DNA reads TGTGCCAGCAGTTACTTGACAGGGGGCAGGAATGAGCAGTTCTTC. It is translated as CASSYLTGGRNEQFF.